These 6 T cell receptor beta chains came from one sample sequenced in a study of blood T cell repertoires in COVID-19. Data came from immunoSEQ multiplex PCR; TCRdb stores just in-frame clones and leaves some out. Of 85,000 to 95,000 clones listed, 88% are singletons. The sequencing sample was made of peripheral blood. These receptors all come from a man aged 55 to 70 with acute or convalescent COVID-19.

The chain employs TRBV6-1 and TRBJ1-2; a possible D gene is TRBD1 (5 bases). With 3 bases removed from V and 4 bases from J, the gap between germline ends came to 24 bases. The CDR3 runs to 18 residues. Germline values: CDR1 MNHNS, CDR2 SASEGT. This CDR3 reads CASSELALRQTSSYGYTF. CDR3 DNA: TGTGCCAGCAGTGAGCTTGCCCTTAGACAGACCTCTAGCTATGGCTACACCTTC.

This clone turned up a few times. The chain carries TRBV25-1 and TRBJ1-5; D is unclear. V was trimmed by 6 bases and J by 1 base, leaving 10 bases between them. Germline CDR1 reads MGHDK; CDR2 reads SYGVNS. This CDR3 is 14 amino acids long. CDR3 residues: CASSTTGSNQPQHF. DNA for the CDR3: TGTGCCAGCAGCACCACGGGGAGCAATCAGCCCCAGCATTTT.

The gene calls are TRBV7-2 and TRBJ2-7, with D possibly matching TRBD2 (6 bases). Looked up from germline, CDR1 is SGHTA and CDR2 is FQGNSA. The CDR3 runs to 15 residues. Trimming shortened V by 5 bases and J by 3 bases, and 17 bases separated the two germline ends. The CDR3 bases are TGTGCCAGCAGCCAGGCCGGGGGACGATTCTACGAGCAGTACTTC. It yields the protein CASSQAGGRFYEQYF. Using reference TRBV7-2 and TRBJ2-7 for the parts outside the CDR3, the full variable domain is GAGVSQSPSNKVTEKGKDVELRCDPISGHTALYWYRQSLGQGLEFLIYFQGNSAPDKSGLPSDRFSAERTGGSVSTLTIQRTQQEDSAVYLCASSQAGGRFYEQYFGPGTRLTVT.

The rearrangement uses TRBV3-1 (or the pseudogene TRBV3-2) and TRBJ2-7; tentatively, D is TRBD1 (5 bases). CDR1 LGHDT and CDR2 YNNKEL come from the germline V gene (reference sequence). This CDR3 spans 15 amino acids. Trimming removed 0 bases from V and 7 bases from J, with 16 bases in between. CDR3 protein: CASSQDPGRVLEQYF. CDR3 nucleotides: TGTGCCAGCAGCCAAGATCCAGGCAGGGTGTTGGAGCAGTACTTC.

The CDR3 DNA reads TGTGCCAGTAGAACCCAGGACAGGGTAATCTATGGCTACACCTTC. It encodes CASRTQDRVIYGYTF. J is TRBJ1-2 and V is TRBV19; TRBD1 matches at 8 bases. CDR3 length: 15 amino acids. V gave up 6 bases and J gave up 4 bases; unmatched junction bases: 10. Germline values: CDR1 LNHDA, CDR2 SQIVND (reference sequence).

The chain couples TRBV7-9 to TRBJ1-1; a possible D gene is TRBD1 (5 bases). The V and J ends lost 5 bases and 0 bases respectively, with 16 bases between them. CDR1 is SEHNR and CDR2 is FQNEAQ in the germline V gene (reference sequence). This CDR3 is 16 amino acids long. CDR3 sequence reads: CASSPPTDSMNTEAFF. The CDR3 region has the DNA TGTGCCAGCAGCCCCCCGACAGATTCCATGAACACTGAAGCTTTCTTT.